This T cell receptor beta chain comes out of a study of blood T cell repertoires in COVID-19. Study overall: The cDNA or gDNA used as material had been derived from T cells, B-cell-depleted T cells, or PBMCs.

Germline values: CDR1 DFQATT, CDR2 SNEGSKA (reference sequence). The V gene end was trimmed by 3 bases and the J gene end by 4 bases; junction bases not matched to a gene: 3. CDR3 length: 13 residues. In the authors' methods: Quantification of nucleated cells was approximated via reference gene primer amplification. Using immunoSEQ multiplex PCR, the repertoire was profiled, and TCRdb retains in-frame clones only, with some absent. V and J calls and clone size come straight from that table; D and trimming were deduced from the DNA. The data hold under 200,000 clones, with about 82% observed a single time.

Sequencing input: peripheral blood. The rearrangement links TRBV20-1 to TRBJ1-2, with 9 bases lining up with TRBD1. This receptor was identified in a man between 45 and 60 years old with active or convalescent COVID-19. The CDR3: CSASGGQGYGYTF. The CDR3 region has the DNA TGCAGTGCTAGTGGGGGACAGGGCTATGGCTACACCTTC.